These 7 T cell receptor beta chains came from one sample sequenced in a study of T cells in localized non-small cell lung cancer. Here immunoSEQ multiplex PCR was the method, and the copy in TCRdb shows in-frame clones only, minus some. The sample includes 45,000 to 55,000 clones, 75% to 90% of them seen just once. The material sequenced was peripheral blood, taken before any cancer treatment. These receptors all stem from a male donor aged 60 or over with stage III squamous cell lung carcinoma.

V is TRBV7-2 and J is TRBJ2-7; D unclear. Germline CDR1 is SGHTA and CDR2 is FQGNSA. The CDR3 sequence is 14 residues long. V was pared by 4 bases and J by 2 bases, with 12 bases between. CDR3 region: CASSSFSGAYEQYF. The CDR3 DNA follows: TGTGCCAGCAGCTCGTTCTCTGGGGCCTACGAGCAGTACTTC. Filled out from reference TRBV7-2 and TRBJ2-7, the complete variable domain reads GAGVSQSPSNKVTEKGKDVELRCDPISGHTALYWYRQSLGQGLEFLIYFQGNSAPDKSGLPSDRFSAERTGGSVSTLTIQRTQQEDSAVYLCASSSFSGAYEQYFGPGTRLTVT.

The rearrangement links TRBV5-1 to TRBJ2-3; 7 nucleotides line up with TRBD1. Germline-derived CDR1 and CDR2 are SGHRS and YFSETQ. V trimming: 2 bases; J trimming: 0 bases; junction bases outside the gene matches: 3. CDR3 length equals 15 residues. CDR3 sequence (DNA): TGCGCCAGCAGCTTAGGGGGCACTAGCACAGATACGCAGTATTTT. As protein: CASSLGGTSTDTQYF.

The V and J genes are TRBV5-1 and TRBJ2-1, with 7 bases aligning to TRBD1. The CDR3 length is 16 residues. With V trimmed by 0 bases and J by 4 bases, 7 bases remained unmatched. Germline V gives CDR1 SGHRS, CDR2 YFSETQ. CDR3 coding DNA: TGCGCCAGCAGCTTGGGCAGGGACAGCTCTTACAATGAGCAGTTCTTC. Translated, it gives CASSLGRDSSYNEQFF.

The V gene is TRBV9, the J gene TRBJ2-2, with D unclear. There are 14 residues in the CDR3. The V gene lost 0 bases and the J gene lost 0 bases, with 3 bases spanning the gap. The V gene's germline CDR1 is SGDLS and CDR2 YYNGEE. CDR3 coding DNA: TGTGCCAGCAGCGTAGCACCGAACACCGGGGAGCTGTTTTTT. Translating gives CASSVAPNTGELFF.

This clone turned up a few times. V usage is TRBV9 and J usage is TRBJ2-3; no reliable D call. Germline V gene lookup returns CDR1 SGDLS and CDR2 YYNGEE. This CDR3 is 12 amino acids long. The V and J ends lost 0 bases and 3 bases respectively, with 2 bases between them. In nucleotides, the CDR3 is TGTGCCAGCAGCGTAGGGACAGATACGCAGTATTTT. Its protein is CASSVGTDTQYF.

The rearrangement joins TRBV7-9 to TRBJ2-1, with 10 bases identical to TRBD2. The CDR3 sequence is 15 residues long. Looked up from germline, CDR1 is SEHNR and CDR2 is FQNEAQ (reference sequence). V gave up 0 bases and J gave up 10 bases; unmatched junction bases: 6. DNA for the CDR3: TGTGCCAGCAGCTTAGCGAGCGGGGGGGCCTCGGAGCAGTTCTTC. This codes for CASSLASGGASEQFF.

This chain joins TRBV27 and TRBJ2-5; 9 bases agree with TRBD2. The ends lost 6 bases at V and 1 base at J; junction bases unmatched: 3. CDR3 length: 14 residues. The V gene's germline CDR1 is MNHEY and CDR2 SMNVEV (reference sequence). The CDR3 sequence is CASRGLAAQETQYF. CDR3 sequence (DNA): TGTGCCAGCAGGGGACTAGCAGCCCAAGAGACCCAGTACTTC.